A selection of T cell receptor beta chains follows, all from one sample in a study of T cells in localized non-small cell lung cancer. Only in-frame clones appear in the TCRdb table, and some are missing; sequencing was by immunoSEQ multiplex PCR. Among more than 25,000 clones listed, about nine tenths were seen once. Sequencing used PBMCs, obtained before any cancer treatment. These TCRs come from a man aged 40-75 years with stage II lung adenocarcinoma. The conserved cysteine and the conserved F or W are not part of the CDR3 here.

v_call: TRBV7-2
cdr3_length: 12
j_call: TRBJ2-1
cdr3_aa: ASSSERLARLEF

v_call: TRBV27
cdr3_length: 13
j_call: TRBJ2-7
cdr3_aa: ASTRFGPGENEQY

v_call: TRBV2
cdr3_length: 11
j_call: TRBJ2-5
cdr3_aa: ASSEGPGETQY

v_call: TRBV11-2
cdr3_length: 9
j_call: TRBJ2-5
cdr3_aa: ASSPEETQY

v_call: TRBV7-9
cdr3_length: 17
j_call: TRBJ2-4
cdr3_aa: ASSLVEAGFELAKNIQY

v_call: TRBV5-4
cdr3_length: 15
j_call: TRBJ2-6
cdr3_aa: ASSVGDRGAGANVLT

v_call: TRBV5-1
cdr3_length: 12
j_call: TRBJ1-1
cdr3_aa: ASSLGGGNTEAF

v_call: TRBV11-2
cdr3_length: 14
j_call: TRBJ1-3
cdr3_aa: ASTMGQGAWGNTIY

v_call: TRBV19
cdr3_length: 12
j_call: TRBJ1-1
cdr3_aa: ASSQTGINTEAF

v_call: TRBV18
cdr3_length: 15
j_call: TRBJ2-2
cdr3_aa: ASSLPRLAMNTGELF

v_call: TRBV28
cdr3_length: 10
j_call: TRBJ1-2
cdr3_aa: ASSPEVWGYT

v_call: TRBV18
cdr3_length: 14
j_call: TRBJ1-5
cdr3_aa: ASSPVGGRSNQPQH

v_call: TRBV9
cdr3_length: 12
j_call: TRBJ2-3
cdr3_aa: ASSVALTTDTQY

v_call: TRBV28
cdr3_length: 15
j_call: TRBJ1-5
cdr3_aa: ASSLPPDTYSNQPQH

v_call: TRBV28
cdr3_length: 11
j_call: TRBJ1-3
cdr3_aa: ASSSPVTGSIY

v_call: TRBV7-2
cdr3_length: 11
j_call: TRBJ1-1
cdr3_aa: ASSLAQSTEAF

v_call: TRBV28
cdr3_length: 14
j_call: TRBJ1-2
cdr3_aa: ASSLDRKKVRYGYT

v_call: TRBV28
cdr3_length: 9
j_call: TRBJ2-1
cdr3_aa: ASSLVNEQF

v_call: TRBV7-2
cdr3_length: 15
j_call: TRBJ2-2
cdr3_aa: ASSLDTSGSFTGELF

v_call: TRBV7-8
cdr3_length: 14
j_call: TRBJ2-2
cdr3_aa: ASTDPGQANTGELF

v_call: TRBV7-7
cdr3_length: 11
j_call: TRBJ2-1
cdr3_aa: ASSLSRDAEQF

v_call: TRBV6-4
cdr3_length: 11
j_call: TRBJ1-1
cdr3_aa: ASSETWNTEAF

v_call: TRBV5-4
cdr3_length: 17
j_call: TRBJ2-5
cdr3_aa: ASSYRLFGLASQGETQY

v_call: TRBV19
cdr3_length: 15
j_call: TRBJ2-1
cdr3_aa: ASSLAIAGGTLGEQF

v_call: TRBV6-6
cdr3_length: 12
j_call: TRBJ2-5
cdr3_aa: ASSHQRGRETQY

v_call: TRBV11-3
cdr3_length: 16
j_call: TRBJ2-1
cdr3_aa: ASSPLAGGTSSYNEQF

v_call: TRBV28
cdr3_length: 17
j_call: TRBJ2-6
cdr3_aa: ASSSPRDRAFSGANVLT

v_call: TRBV27
cdr3_length: 15
j_call: TRBJ1-1
cdr3_aa: ASSLGREGLLSTEAF

v_call: TRBV5-1
cdr3_length: 14
j_call: TRBJ2-5
cdr3_aa: ASSLAGKTTGETQY

v_call: TRBV12-5
cdr3_length: 15
j_call: NA
cdr3_aa: ASGDDTGREYDYEQY

v_call: TRBV21-1
cdr3_length: 13
j_call: TRBJ2-2
cdr3_aa: ASSLGQGTTGELF

v_call: TRBV28
cdr3_length: 10
j_call: TRBJ1-2
cdr3_aa: ASSPGPQAYT

v_call: TRBV19
cdr3_length: 12
j_call: TRBJ1-2
cdr3_aa: ASSTRSLLYGYT

v_call: TRBV10-2
cdr3_length: 12
j_call: TRBJ2-3
cdr3_aa: ASSESSGTDTQY

v_call: TRBV28
cdr3_length: 11
j_call: TRBJ1-2
cdr3_aa: ASSSGVNYGYT

v_call: TRBV6-6
cdr3_length: 13
j_call: TRBJ2-2
cdr3_aa: ASSYARGNTGELF

v_call: TRBV7-2
cdr3_length: 15
j_call: TRBJ2-7
cdr3_aa: ASSLVPRAGWGYEQY

v_call: TRBV7-2
cdr3_length: 10
j_call: TRBJ2-5
cdr3_aa: ASSAIQETQY

v_call: TRBV5-1
cdr3_length: 13
j_call: TRBJ1-4
cdr3_aa: ASSLQGEANEKLF

v_call: TRBV29-1
cdr3_length: 12
j_call: TRBJ1-1
cdr3_aa: SRSRGQPNTEAF

v_call: TRBV6-6
cdr3_length: 13
j_call: TRBJ2-5
cdr3_aa: ASSWGLAGAETQY

v_call: TRBV5-1
cdr3_length: 12
j_call: TRBJ2-5
cdr3_aa: ASSLGLHQETQY

v_call: TRBV28
cdr3_length: 13
j_call: TRBJ1-2
cdr3_aa: ASSLLDRKNYGYT

v_call: TRBV27
cdr3_length: 16
j_call: TRBJ2-7
cdr3_aa: ASSKLWLAGVKAYEQY

v_call: TRBV6-6
cdr3_length: 12
j_call: TRBJ1-1
cdr3_aa: ASGSAWGNTEAF

v_call: TRBV28
cdr3_length: 13
j_call: TRBJ2-7
cdr3_aa: ASSKLRGRTYEQY

v_call: TRBV7-5
cdr3_length: 14
j_call: TRBJ2-7
cdr3_aa: VRSPFIKRLTYEQY

v_call: TRBV11-2
cdr3_length: 13
j_call: TRBJ2-5
cdr3_aa: ASSLIGGIQETQY

v_call: TRBV6-1
cdr3_length: 12
j_call: TRBJ2-5
cdr3_aa: ASTSRTAQETQY

v_call: TRBV28
cdr3_length: 12
j_call: TRBJ1-5
cdr3_aa: ASARFVGNQPQH

v_call: TRBV28
cdr3_length: 9
j_call: TRBJ1-1
cdr3_aa: ASRQRYGAF

v_call: TRBV27
cdr3_length: 10
j_call: TRBJ2-7
cdr3_aa: ASSYGQGKQY

v_call: TRBV5-6
cdr3_length: 12
j_call: TRBJ2-7
cdr3_aa: ASSLAGEAYEQY

v_call: TRBV28
cdr3_length: 13
j_call: TRBJ2-7
cdr3_aa: ASSTGQGQAYEQY